The clone carrying this TCR beta chain has ten or more counts. Its antigen is not identified. Other DNA sequences in the sample encode the same CDR3. The entry originates in a study of OX40 agonist ivuxolimab in advanced cancers. Findings and caveats of the study: Expanded clones were, on average, more numerous among CD8+ T cells than CD4+.

Here immunoSEQ multiplex PCR was the method, and the copy in TCRdb shows in-frame clones only, minus some. Among approximately 89,000 clones listed, around nine tenths were seen once. Trimming left V 4 bases short and J 9 bases short, with 16 bases between. Per germline, CDR1 LNHDA and CDR2 SQIVND (reference sequence). The CDR3 runs 15 residues. This TCR came from an adult with an advanced solid tumor such as melanoma, head and neck, liver or kidney cancer. Sequencing was performed on CD4+ or CD8+ T cells sorted from blood, taken in a trial of the OX40 agonist ivuxolimab. This chain uses TRBV19 with TRBJ1-6; D possibly corresponds to TRBD1 (6 bases). The CDR3 sequence is CASSTSGRGGSPLHF. As DNA, the CDR3 is TGTGCCAGTAGTACCTCGGGCAGGGGAGGTTCACCCCTCCACTTT.